Included here is one T cell receptor beta chain sequence, with context. This specimen belongs to a study of T cell changes during pregnancy in multiple sclerosis. This table comes from immunoSEQ multiplex PCR, and its TCRdb copy is limited to in-frame clones, with some not included. The sample shows 30,000 to 35,000 clones, roughly 90% of them seen only once. CDR3 length: 12 amino acids. Trimming removed 9 bases at V and 7 bases at J, with 13 bases between. Germline assignment: CDR1 ENHRY and CDR2 SYGVKD. The chain carries TRBV10-3 and TRBJ2-4; D possibly corresponds to TRBD2 (5 bases). The TCR comes from a female donor with multiple sclerosis, enrolled in a pregnancy study. Sequenced here: CD8+ T cells from peripheral blood mononuclear cells, sampled in the second trimester of pregnancy. CDR3 DNA sequence: TGTGCCATTTCGGGGATGGAGAACATTCAGTACTTC. Amino acid sequence: CAISGMENIQYF.